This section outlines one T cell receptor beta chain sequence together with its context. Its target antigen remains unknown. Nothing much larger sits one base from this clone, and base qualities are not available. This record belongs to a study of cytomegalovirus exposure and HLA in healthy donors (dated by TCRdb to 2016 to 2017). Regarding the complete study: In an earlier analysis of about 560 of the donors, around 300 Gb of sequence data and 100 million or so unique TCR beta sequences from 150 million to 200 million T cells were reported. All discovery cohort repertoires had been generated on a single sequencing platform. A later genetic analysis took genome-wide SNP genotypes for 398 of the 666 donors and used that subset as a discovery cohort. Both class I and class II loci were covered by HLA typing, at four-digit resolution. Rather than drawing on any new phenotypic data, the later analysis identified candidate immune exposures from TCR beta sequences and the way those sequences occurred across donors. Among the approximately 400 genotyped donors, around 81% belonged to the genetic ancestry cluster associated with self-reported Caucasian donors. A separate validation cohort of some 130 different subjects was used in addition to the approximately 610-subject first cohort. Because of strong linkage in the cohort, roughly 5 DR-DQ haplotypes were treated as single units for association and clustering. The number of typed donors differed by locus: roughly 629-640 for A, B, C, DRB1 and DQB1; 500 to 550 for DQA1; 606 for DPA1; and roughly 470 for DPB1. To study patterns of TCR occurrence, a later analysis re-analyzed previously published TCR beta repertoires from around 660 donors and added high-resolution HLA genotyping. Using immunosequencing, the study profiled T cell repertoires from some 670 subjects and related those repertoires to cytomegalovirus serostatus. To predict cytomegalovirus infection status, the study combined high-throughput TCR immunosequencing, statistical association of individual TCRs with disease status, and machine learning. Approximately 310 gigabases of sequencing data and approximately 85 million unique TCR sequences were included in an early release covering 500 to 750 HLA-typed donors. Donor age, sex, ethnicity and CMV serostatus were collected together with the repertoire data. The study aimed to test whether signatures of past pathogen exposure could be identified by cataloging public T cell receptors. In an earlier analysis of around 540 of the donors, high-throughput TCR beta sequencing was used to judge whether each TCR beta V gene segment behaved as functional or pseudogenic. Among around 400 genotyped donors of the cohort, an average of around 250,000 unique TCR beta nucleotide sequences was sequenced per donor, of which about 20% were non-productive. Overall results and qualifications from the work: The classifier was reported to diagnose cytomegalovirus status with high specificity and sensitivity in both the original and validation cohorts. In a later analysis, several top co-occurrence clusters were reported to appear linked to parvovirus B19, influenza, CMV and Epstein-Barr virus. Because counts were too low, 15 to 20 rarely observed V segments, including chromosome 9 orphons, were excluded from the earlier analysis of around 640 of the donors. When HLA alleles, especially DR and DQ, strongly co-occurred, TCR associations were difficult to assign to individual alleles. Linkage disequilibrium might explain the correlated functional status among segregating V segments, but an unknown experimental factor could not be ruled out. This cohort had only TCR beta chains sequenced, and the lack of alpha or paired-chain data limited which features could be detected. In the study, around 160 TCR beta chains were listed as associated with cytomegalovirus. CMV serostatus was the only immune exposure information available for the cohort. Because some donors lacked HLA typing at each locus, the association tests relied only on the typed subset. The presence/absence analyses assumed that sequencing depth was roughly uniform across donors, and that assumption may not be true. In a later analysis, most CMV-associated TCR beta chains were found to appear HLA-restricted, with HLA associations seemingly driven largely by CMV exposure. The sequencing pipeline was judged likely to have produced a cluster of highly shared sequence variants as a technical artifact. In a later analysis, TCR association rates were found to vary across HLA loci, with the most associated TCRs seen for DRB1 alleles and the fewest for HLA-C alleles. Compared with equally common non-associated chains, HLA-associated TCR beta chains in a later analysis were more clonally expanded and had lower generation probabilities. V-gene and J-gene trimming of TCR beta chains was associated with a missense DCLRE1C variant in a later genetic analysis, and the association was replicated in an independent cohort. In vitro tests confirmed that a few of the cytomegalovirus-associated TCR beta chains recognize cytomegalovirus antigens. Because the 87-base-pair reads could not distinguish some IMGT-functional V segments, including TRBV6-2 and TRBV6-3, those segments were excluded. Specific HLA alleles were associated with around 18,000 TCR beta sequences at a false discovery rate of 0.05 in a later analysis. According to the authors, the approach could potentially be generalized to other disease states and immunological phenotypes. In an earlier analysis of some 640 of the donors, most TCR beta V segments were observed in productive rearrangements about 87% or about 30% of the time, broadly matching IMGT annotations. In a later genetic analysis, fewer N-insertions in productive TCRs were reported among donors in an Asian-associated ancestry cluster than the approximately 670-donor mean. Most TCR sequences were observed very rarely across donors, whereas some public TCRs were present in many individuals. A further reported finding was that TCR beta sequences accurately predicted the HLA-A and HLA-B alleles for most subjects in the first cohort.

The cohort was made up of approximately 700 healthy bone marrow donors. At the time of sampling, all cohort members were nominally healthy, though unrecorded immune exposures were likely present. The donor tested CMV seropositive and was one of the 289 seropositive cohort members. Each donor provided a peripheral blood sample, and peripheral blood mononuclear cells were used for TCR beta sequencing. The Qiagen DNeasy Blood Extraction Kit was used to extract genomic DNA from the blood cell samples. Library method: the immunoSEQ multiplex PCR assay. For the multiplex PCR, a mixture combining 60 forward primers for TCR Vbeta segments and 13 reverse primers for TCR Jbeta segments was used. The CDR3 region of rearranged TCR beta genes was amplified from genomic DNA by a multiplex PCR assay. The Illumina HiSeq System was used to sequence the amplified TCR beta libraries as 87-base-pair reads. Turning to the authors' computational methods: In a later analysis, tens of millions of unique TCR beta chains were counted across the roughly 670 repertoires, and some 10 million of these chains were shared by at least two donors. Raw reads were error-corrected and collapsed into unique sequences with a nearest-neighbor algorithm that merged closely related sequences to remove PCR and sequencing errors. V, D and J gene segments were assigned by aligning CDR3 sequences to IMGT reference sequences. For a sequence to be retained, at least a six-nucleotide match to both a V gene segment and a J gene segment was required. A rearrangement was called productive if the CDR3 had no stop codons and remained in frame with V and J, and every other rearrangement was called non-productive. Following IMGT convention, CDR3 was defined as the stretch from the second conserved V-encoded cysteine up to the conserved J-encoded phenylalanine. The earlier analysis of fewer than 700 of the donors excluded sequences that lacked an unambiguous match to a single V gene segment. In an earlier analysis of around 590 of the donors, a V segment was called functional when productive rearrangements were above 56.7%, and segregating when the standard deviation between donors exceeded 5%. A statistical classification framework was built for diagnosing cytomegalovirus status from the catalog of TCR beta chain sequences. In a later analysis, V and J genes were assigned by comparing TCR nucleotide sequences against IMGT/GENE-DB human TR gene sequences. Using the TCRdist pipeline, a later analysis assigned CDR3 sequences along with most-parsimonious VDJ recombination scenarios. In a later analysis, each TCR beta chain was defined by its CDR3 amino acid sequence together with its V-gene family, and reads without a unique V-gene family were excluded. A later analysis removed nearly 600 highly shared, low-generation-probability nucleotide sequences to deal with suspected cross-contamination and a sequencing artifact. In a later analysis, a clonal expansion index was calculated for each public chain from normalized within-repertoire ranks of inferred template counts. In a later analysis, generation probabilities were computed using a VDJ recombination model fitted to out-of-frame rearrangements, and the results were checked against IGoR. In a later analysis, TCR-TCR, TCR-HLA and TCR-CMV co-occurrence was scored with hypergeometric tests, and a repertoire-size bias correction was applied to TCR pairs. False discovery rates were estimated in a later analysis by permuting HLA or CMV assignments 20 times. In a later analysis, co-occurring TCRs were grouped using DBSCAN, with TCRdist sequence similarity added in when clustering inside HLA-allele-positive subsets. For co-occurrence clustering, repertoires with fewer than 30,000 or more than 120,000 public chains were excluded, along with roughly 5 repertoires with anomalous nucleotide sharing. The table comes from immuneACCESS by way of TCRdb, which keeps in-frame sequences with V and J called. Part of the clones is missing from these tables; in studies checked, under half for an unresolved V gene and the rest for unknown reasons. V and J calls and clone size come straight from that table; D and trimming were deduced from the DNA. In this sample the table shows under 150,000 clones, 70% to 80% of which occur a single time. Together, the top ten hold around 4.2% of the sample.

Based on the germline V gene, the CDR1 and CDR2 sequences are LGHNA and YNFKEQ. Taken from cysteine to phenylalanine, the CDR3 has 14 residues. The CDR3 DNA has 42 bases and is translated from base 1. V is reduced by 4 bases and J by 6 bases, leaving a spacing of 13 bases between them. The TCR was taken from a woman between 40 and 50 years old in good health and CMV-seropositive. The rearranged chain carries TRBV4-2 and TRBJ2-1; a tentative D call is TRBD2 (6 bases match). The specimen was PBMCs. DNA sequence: TGTGCCAGCAGCCCTGGGGGAGGACCCAATGAGCAGTTCTTC. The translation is CASSPGGGPNEQFF.